The 3 T cell receptor beta chains presented below share a single source sample, sequenced in a study of T cell responses to AZD1222 COVID-19 vaccine. Produced via immunoSEQ multiplex PCR; TCRdb's table is partial and in-frame only. The sample holds around 140,000 clones, roughly 92% seen once. The material was peripheral blood, obtained on day 0 of AZD1222 vaccination. The source of these receptors is an adult in good health.

V is TRBV5-6 and J is TRBJ2-2; no firm D call. CDR3 size: 15 residues. In germline, CDR1 is SGHDT, CDR2 YYEEEE. V was shortened by 2 bases and J by 4 bases, with 12 bases between the two germline ends. The CDR3: CASSFDTKGTGELFF. The CDR3 DNA reads as TGTGCCAGCAGCTTTGACACAAAGGGCACCGGGGAGCTGTTTTTT.

This sequence joins TRBV19 and TRBJ1-1; no definite D call. The germline V and J ends were trimmed by 3 bases and 6 bases, with 11 bases remaining between them. Germline V CDR1 and CDR2: LNHDA, SQIVND (reference sequence). The length of the CDR3 is 13 residues. The CDR3 protein is CASSMGLLSEAFF. For the CDR3, the DNA is TGTGCCAGTAGTATGGGCCTATTGTCTGAAGCTTTCTTT. Full variable domain (remainder filled in from reference TRBV19 and TRBJ1-1): DGGITQSPKYLFRKEGQNVTLSCEQNLNHDAMYWYRQDPGQGLRLIYYSQIVNDFQKGDIAEGYSVSREKKESFPLTVTSAQKNPTAFYLCASSMGLLSEAFFGQGTRLTVV.

This chain uses TRBV6-2 or TRBV6-3 with TRBJ2-2; D remains ambiguous. Germline V CDR1 and CDR2: MNHEY, SVGEGT. The CDR3 runs to 14 residues. Trimming took off 0 bases at V and 6 bases at J, with 8 bases between the two ends. In nucleotides, the CDR3 is TGTGCCAGCAGTTACTCGCGATTAGCCGGGGAGCTGTTTTTT. It specifies CASSYSRLAGELFF.